The 10 T cell receptor beta chains reported below all come from one sample, sequenced in a study of a mutant IDH1 vaccine in newly diagnosed glioma. No cognate antigen is known for these TCRs. Time point here: week 35, safety follow-up. The content of each vaccine dose was 300 ug of mutant IDH1 20-mer peptide, and topical imiquimod accompanied it. Sequencing was performed with immunoSEQ multiplex PCR; in TCRdb, only in-frame clones are kept and a portion is missing. In the table there are 50,000 to 75,000 clones, under 85% of which are singletons. The sample here was PBMCs, taken from a glioma patient whose treatment included an IDH1 peptide vaccine. The receptors originated from a man aged 45-60 years with glioma.

This chain joins TRBV7-9 and TRBJ1-3, with D possibly being TRBD1 (6 bases). Germline assignment: CDR1 SEHNR and CDR2 FQNEAQ (reference sequence). The CDR3 length is 14 residues. V was trimmed by 6 bases and J by 7 bases, leaving 16 bases between them. In nucleotides, the CDR3 is TGTGCCAGCAGTCTAGGGGGGAATCGGAACACCATATATTTT. The encoded protein is CASSLGGNRNTIYF.

This chain links TRBV11-2 with TRBJ1-1; D remains ambiguous. The CDR3 is 12 residues long. Trimming took off 7 bases at V and 7 bases at J, with 13 bases between the two ends. The germline gives CDR1 SGHAT, CDR2 FQNNGV. CDR3 residues: CASTYHGNEAFF. CDR3 in DNA: TGTGCCAGCACCTATCACGGAAATGAAGCTTTCTTT.

This clone has only a few counts. This sequence joins TRBV7-2 and TRBJ2-7; 9 bases align to TRBD1. Unmatched junction bases numbered 6, after V lost 3 bases and J lost 6 bases. Germline V gives CDR1 SGHTA, CDR2 FQGNSA. This CDR3 has 14 residues. CDR3 nucleotide sequence: TGTGCCAGCAGCTTCGGGACAGGGTCTGGCGAGCAGTACTTC. Residues: CASSFGTGSGEQYF.

The chain has TRBV29-1 and TRBJ2-3; TRBD2 aligns across 9 bases. The CDR3 loop spans 18 amino acids. V gave up 2 bases and J gave up 0 bases; unmatched junction bases: 12. Germline V CDR1 and CDR2: SQVTM, ANQGSEA. CDR3 residues: CSVEIPGLASPSTDTQYF. The CDR3 DNA reads TGCAGCGTTGAAATTCCGGGACTAGCATCCCCTAGCACAGATACGCAGTATTTT.

The V gene is TRBV5-1, the J gene TRBJ2-5; the match to TRBD1 covers 10 bases. V was pared by 0 bases and J by 5 bases, with 4 bases of the junction left unmatched. The CDR3 is 15 residues long. CDR1 is SGHRS and CDR2 is YFSETQ in the germline V gene. CDR3 coding DNA: TGCGCCAGCAGCTTGGCCGGGACAGGGGTGGAGACCCAGTACTTC. This sequence encodes CASSLAGTGVETQYF.

V usage is TRBV19 and J usage is TRBJ1-5; D remains unclear. Germline assignment: CDR1 LNHDA and CDR2 SQIVND (reference sequence). V was pared by 5 bases and J by 2 bases, with 13 bases between. The CDR3 has 15 amino acids. This CDR3 reads CASSEMAGGNQPQHF. The CDR3 bases are TGTGCCAGTAGTGAAATGGCAGGTGGCAATCAGCCCCAGCATTTT. Combining the CDR3 with reference TRBV19 and TRBJ1-5 gives the whole variable domain DGGITQSPKYLFRKEGQNVTLSCEQNLNHDAMYWYRQDPGQGLRLIYYSQIVNDFQKGDIAEGYSVSREKKESFPLTVTSAQKNPTAFYLCASSEMAGGNQPQHFGDGTRLSIL.

The gene calls are TRBV2 and TRBJ1-2; D unclear. Between the trimmed V and J ends, which lost 4 bases and 8 bases, there was a span of 14 bases. The CDR3 is 13 amino acids. Germline values: CDR1 SNHLY, CDR2 FYNNEI. CDR3 nucleotides: TGTGCCAGCAGTGTTCAAACCCGGCAAGGCTACACCTTC. Protein sequence: CASSVQTRQGYTF.

This clone was counted between two and nine times. This chain uses TRBV7-8 with TRBJ1-1; D is ambiguous. From germline, CDR1 is SGHVS and CDR2 FQNEAQ. CDR3 size: 13 residues. V was trimmed by 7 bases and J by 1 base, leaving 10 bases between them. The CDR3 here is CASTLGWNTEAFF. The CDR3 nucleotides are TGTGCCAGCACCCTAGGGTGGAACACTGAAGCTTTCTTT. Combining the CDR3 with reference TRBV7-8 and TRBJ1-1 gives the whole variable domain GAGVSQSPRYKVAKRGQDVALRCDPISGHVSLFWYQQALGQGPEFLTYFQNEAQLDKSGLPSDRFFAERPEGSVSTLKIQRTQQEDSAVYLCASTLGWNTEAFFGQGTRLTVV.

V is TRBV7-2 and J is TRBJ1-5; TRBD1 matches 9 bases. CDR1 and CDR2 from the germline V gene are SGHTA and FQGNSA. The J segment lost 2 bases and the V segment lost 4 bases, leaving 3 bases of the junction unmatched. The CDR3 length is 15 residues. CDR3 sequence: CASSWGQGGNQPQHF. Written as DNA, the CDR3 is TGTGCCAGCAGCTGGGGACAGGGTGGCAATCAGCCCCAGCATTTT.

The V and J genes are TRBV5-5 and TRBJ1-5; D is unresolved. The V gene lost 2 bases and the J gene lost 5 bases, with 8 bases spanning the gap. The germline V gene encodes CDR1 SGHKS and CDR2 YYEKEE (reference sequence). The CDR3 runs 13 residues. The CDR3 DNA reads as TGTGCCAGCAGCTTCACGGAGGATCAGCCCCAGCATTTT. This codes for CASSFTEDQPQHF. The full variable domain, its missing parts supplied by reference TRBV5-5 and TRBJ1-5, is DAGVTQSPTHLIKTRGQQVTLRCSPISGHKSVSWYQQVLGQGPQFIFQYYEKEERGRGNFPDRFSARQFPNYSSELNVNALLLGDSALYLCASSFTEDQPQHFGDGTRLSIL.